Detailed here is one T cell receptor beta chain. V shed 5 bases and J 11 bases; nucleotides not matched to a gene: 10. Germline V gene data show CDR1 as SGHKS and CDR2 as YYEKEE (reference sequence). There are 13 residues in the CDR3. TCRdb's copy holds only in-frame clones and misses some; the assay was immunoSEQ multiplex PCR. The sample lists roughly 56,000 clones; 82% were seen once. This sample was included in a study of PD-L1 blockade in urothelial cancer. The sequence came from a man aged 65-85 years with urothelial cancer. The V gene is TRBV5-5, the J gene TRBJ1-1, with 9 bases identical to TRBD1. This sample comprised PBMCs, obtained around atezolizumab (anti-PD-L1) treatment. CDR3 region: CASRPTGGDSAFF. CDR3 DNA: TGTGCCAGCAGACCGACAGGGGGAGACTCGGCTTTCTTT.